This TCR beta chain was captured in a study of cytomegalovirus exposure and HLA in healthy donors. TCRdb's table, derived via immunoSEQ multiplex PCR, lists solely in-frame clones and lacks some. There are 120,000 to 150,000 clones in the sample; about 87% occur only once, and less than 9% lies in the top ten. CDR3 length equals 15 residues. The V gene's germline CDR1 is SNHLY and CDR2 FYNNEI. Trimming cost V 4 bases and J 5 bases; bases outside gene matches: 9. Broader study findings: TCR beta chains numbering under 200 were designated cytomegalovirus-associated. In vitro experiments confirmed that a few CMV-associated chains were specific for CMV antigens. The majority of TCR sequences were rare, yet some public TCRs appeared in many donors.

While the first cohort had fewer than 850 subjects, the donors belonged to the separate validation cohort of 120 subjects. This clone was seen only once. As yet, its antigen is unknown. Sequencing was carried out using PBMCs. The origin of this receptor is a man aged 18 to 30 in good health and CMV-seropositive. This chain connects TRBV2 to TRBJ2-3; TRBD1 aligns across 7 bases. CDR3 protein: CASSAGTTGEDTQYF. The CDR3 coding sequence is TGTGCCAGCAGTGCCGGGACCACAGGGGAAGATACGCAGTATTTT.